What follows are 3 T cell receptor beta chains derived from one specimen sequenced in a study of shared clonotypes between healthy human individuals. Sequenced by immunoSEQ multiplex PCR; TCRdb stores in-frame clones only, minus some. The table shows roughly 2.5 million clones, with about 92% occurring only once. The specimen was naive CD4+ T cells sorted from blood. Subset indicated: CD45RA+ positively selected. The receptor source for this set is a man younger than 35 in good health.

This clone was picked up one time. The gene calls are TRBV28 and TRBJ2-3, with 9 bases aligning to TRBD1. CDR3 length: 17 residues. Germline CDR1 and CDR2: MDHEN and SYDVKM. Unmatched junction bases numbered 7, after V lost 3 bases and J lost 0 bases. The CDR3 DNA reads TGTGCCAGCAGTTTTAGGACAGGGGCCCTCAGCACAGATACGCAGTATTTT. Translation gives CASSFRTGALSTDTQYF.

The chain joins TRBV5-4 to TRBJ1-1; perhaps TRBD1 as D (5 bases). CDR3 length equals 15 residues. Trimming left V 1 base short and J 5 bases short, with 15 bases between. Germline assignment: CDR1 SGHNT and CDR2 YYREEE (reference sequence). The chain's CDR3 is CASSLKGSAGTEAFF. For the CDR3, the DNA is TGTGCCAGCAGCTTGAAGGGGTCCGCTGGGACTGAAGCTTTCTTT.

The rearrangement joins TRBV5-4 to TRBJ1-1, with 7 bases fitting TRBD1. The V gene's germline CDR1 is SGHNT and CDR2 YYREEE (reference sequence). V trimming: 4 bases; J trimming: 5 bases; junction bases outside the gene matches: 8. The CDR3 totals 14 residues. CDR3 loop: CASSHDRASTEAFF. As DNA, the CDR3 is TGTGCCAGCAGCCACGACAGGGCATCAACTGAAGCTTTCTTT.